This T cell receptor (beta chain) appears in the sequencing data of a study of beta chain features in type 1 diabetes. Study observations and caveats: TCRB CDR3s from Type 1 diabetes patients were moderately but significantly shorter in all four CD4+ subsets.

V was clipped by 3 bases and J by 3 bases; unmatched bases: 5. Germline V gives CDR1 SNHLY, CDR2 FYNNEI. This CDR3 has 15 amino acids. Expressed TCRB transcripts got sequenced, as all isolated RNA was reverse transcribed. TCRdb's copy holds only in-frame clones and misses some; the assay was immunoSEQ multiplex PCR. This table holds 350,000 to 400,000 clones, 10% to 15% found once. This clone appeared a few times. The target antigen is unknown. The specimen was naive CD4+ T cells from blood. The clonotype comes from a woman aged 18-30 years with type 1 diabetes. The V and J genes are TRBV2 and TRBJ2-3, with 8 bases that match TRBD1. CDR3: CASSDVDRATDTQYF. The CDR3 region has the DNA TGTGCCAGCAGTGACGTGGACAGGGCTACAGATACGCAGTATTTT.